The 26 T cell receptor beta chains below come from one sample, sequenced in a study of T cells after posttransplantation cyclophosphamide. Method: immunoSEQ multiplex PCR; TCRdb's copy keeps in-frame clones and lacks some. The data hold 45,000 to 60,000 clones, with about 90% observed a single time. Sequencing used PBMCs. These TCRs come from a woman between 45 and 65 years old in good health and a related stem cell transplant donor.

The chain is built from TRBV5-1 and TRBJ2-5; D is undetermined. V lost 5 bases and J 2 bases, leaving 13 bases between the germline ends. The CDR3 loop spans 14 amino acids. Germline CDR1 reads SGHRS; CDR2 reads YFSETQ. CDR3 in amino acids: CASREEPIQETQYF. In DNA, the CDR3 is TGCGCCAGCAGAGAAGAACCTATACAAGAGACCCAGTACTTC.

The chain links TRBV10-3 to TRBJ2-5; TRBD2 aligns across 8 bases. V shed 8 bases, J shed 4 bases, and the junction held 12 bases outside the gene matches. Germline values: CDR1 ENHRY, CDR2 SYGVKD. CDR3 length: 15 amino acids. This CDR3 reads CAIGGGSGSSETQYF. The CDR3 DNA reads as TGTGCCATCGGGGGGGGCAGCGGGAGCTCAGAGACCCAGTACTTC.

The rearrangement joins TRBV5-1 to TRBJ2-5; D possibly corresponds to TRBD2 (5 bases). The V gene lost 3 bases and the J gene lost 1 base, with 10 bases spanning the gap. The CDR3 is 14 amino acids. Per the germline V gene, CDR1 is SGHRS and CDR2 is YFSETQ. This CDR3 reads CASSWGDAQETQYF. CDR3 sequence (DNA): TGCGCCAGCAGCTGGGGAGATGCCCAAGAGACCCAGTACTTC.

The CDR3 DNA sequence: TGCGCCAGCAGCCAAGAGGGCAGGGGAAAGTATTCACCCCTCCACTTT. It encodes CASSQEGRGKYSPLHF. The V gene is TRBV4-1, the J gene TRBJ1-6, with D maybe TRBD1 (6 bases). The V and J ends lost 0 bases and 8 bases respectively, with 14 bases between them. Per germline, CDR1 MGHRA and CDR2 YSYEKL. The CDR3 length is 16 residues.

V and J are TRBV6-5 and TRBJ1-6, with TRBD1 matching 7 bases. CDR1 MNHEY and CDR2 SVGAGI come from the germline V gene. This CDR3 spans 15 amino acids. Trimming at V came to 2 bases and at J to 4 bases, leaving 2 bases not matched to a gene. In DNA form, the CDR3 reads TGTGCCAGCAGTTACGGGACAGCTTATAATTCACCCCTCCACTTT. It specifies CASSYGTAYNSPLHF.

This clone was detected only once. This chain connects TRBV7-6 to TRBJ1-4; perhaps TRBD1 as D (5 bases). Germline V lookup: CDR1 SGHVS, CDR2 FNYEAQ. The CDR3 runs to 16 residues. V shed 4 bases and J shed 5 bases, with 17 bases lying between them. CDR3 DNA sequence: TGTGCCAGCAGCTCCGGGGGGGGGACGGGGAATGAAAAACTGTTTTTT. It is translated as CASSSGGGTGNEKLFF.

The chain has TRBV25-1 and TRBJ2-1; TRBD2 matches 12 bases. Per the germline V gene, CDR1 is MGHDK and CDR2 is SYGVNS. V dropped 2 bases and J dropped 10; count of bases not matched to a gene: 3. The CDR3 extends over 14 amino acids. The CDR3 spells CASSERLAGEEQFF. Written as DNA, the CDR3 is TGTGCCAGCAGTGAAAGACTAGCGGGGGAAGAGCAGTTCTTC.

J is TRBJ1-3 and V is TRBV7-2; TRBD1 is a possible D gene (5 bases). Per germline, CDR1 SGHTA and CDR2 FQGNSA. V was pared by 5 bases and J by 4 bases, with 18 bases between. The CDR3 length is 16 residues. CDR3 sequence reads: CASSETAGMGGNTIYF. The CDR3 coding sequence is TGTGCCAGCAGCGAAACCGCAGGGATGGGAGGAAACACCATATATTTT.

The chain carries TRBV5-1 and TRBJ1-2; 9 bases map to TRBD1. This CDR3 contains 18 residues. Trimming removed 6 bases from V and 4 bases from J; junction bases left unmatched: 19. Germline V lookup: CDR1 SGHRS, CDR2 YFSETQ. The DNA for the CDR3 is TGCGCCAGCACGGGGACTCCCTCCGGGGGGACAGGGTTCTATGGCTACACCTTC. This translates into CASTGTPSGGTGFYGYTF.

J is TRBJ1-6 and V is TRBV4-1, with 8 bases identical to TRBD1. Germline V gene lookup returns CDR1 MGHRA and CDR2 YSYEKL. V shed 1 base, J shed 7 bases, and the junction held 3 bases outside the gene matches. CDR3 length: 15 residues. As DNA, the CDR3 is TGCGCCAGCAGCCAAGTTCAGGGGGCGAATTCACCCCTCCACTTT. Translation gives CASSQVQGANSPLHF.

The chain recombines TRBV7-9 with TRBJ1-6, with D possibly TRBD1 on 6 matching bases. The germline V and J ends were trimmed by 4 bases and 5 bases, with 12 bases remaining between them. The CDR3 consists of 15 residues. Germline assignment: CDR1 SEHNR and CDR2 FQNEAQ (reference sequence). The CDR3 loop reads CASSSSQGHNSPLHF. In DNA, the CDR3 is TGTGCCAGCAGCTCCTCACAGGGCCATAATTCACCCCTCCACTTT.

The CDR3 protein is CASSVYTSGEADTQYF. The CDR3, as DNA: TGTGCCAGCAGCGTATATACTAGCGGGGAGGCAGATACGCAGTATTTT. The chain couples TRBV9 to TRBJ2-3; TRBD2 matches at 10 bases. From germline, CDR1 is SGDLS and CDR2 YYNGEE. This CDR3 region has 16 residues. V shed 1 base and J 4 bases; nucleotides not matched to a gene: 6.

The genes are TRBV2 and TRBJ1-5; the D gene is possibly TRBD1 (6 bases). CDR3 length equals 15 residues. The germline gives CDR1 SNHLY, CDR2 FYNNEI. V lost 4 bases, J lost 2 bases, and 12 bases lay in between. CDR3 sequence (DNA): TGTGCCAGCAGTGTGGGGGGGGCAGGCAATCAGCCCCAGCATTTT. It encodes CASSVGGAGNQPQHF.

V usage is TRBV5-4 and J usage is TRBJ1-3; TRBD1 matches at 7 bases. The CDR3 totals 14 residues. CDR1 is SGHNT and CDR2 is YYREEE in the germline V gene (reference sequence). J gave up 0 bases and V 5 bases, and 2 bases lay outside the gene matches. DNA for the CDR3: TGTGCCAGCAGTCGGGACAGCTCTGGAAACACCATATATTTT. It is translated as CASSRDSSGNTIYF. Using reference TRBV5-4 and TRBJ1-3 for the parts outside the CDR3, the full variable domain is ETGVTQSPTHLIKTRGQQVTLRCSSQSGHNTVSWYQQALGQGPQFIFQYYREEENGRGNFPPRFSGLQFPNYSSELNVNALELDDSALYLCASSRDSSGNTIYFGEGSWLTVV.

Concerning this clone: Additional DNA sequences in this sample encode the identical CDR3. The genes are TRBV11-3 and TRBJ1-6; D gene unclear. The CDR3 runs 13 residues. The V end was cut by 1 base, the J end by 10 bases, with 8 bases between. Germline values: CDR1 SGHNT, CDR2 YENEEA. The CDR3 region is CASSLGSQSPLHF. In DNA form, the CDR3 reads TGTGCCAGCAGCTTAGGAAGTCAGTCACCCCTCCACTTT.

The CDR3 DNA sequence: TGTGCCAGCTCTCCATCGAACCAGGGGCTATATAGCAATCAGCCCCAGCATTTT. It translates to CASSPSNQGLYSNQPQHF. V and J are TRBV18 and TRBJ1-5; a possible D gene is TRBD1 (6 bases). Trimming pared 6 bases from V and 0 bases from J, leaving 21 bases between. Germline V CDR1 and CDR2: KGHSH, LQKENI. The CDR3 contains 18 residues.

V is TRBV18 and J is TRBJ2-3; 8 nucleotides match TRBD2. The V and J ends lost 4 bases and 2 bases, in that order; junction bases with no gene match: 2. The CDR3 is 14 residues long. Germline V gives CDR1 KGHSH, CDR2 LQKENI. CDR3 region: CASSRREDTDTQYF. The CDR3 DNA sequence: TGTGCCAGCTCACGGCGGGAGGACACAGATACGCAGTATTTT.

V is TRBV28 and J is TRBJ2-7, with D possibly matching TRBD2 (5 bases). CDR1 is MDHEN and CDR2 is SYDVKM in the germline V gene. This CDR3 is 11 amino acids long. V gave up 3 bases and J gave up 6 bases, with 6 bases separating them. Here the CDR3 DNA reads TGTGCCAGCAGTTTGGGGAGCGAGCAGTACTTC. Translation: CASSLGSEQYF.

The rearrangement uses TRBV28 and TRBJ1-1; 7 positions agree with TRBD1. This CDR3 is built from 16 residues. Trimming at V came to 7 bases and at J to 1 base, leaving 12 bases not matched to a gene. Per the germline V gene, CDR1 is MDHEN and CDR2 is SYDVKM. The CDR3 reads CASTDQTGAPNTEAFF. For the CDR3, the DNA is TGTGCCAGCACTGACCAAACAGGGGCACCGAACACTGAAGCTTTCTTT.

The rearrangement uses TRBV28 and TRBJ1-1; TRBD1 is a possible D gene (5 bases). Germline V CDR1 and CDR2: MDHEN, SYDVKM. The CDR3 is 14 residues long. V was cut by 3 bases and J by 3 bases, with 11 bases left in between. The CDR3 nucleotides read TGTGCCAGCAGTTTGGCAGGGTCTTACACTGAAGCTTTCTTT. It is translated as CASSLAGSYTEAFF.

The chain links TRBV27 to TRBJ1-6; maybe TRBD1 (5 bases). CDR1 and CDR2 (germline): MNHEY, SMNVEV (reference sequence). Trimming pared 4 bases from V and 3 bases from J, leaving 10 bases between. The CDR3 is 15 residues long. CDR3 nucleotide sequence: TGTGCCAGCAGTTCAGGGATCCGCTATAATTCACCCCTCCACTTT. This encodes CASSSGIRYNSPLHF.

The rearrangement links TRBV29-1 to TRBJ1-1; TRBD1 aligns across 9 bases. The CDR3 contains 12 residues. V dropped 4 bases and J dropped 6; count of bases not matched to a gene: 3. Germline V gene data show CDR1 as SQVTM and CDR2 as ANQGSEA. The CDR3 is CSVADRGAEAFF. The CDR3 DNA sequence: TGCAGCGTTGCGGACAGGGGCGCTGAAGCTTTCTTT.

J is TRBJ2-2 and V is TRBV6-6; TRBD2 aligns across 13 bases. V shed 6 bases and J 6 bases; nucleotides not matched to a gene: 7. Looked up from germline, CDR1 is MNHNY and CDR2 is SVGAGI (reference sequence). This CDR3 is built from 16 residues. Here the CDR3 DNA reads TGTGCCAGCAGCCCAGGACTAGCGGGAGATCCCGGGGAGCTGTTTTTT. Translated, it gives CASSPGLAGDPGELFF.

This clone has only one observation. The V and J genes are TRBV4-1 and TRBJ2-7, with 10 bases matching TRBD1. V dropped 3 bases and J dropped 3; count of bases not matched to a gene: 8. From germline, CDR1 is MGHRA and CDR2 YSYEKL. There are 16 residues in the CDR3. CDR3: CASSHSMTGGIYEQYF. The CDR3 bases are TGCGCCAGCAGCCATTCTATGACAGGGGGCATCTACGAGCAGTACTTC.

The CDR3 here is CASSLGTTTYEQYF. CDR3 DNA sequence: TGCGCCAGCAGCTTGGGCACCACTACCTACGAGCAGTACTTC. The chain employs TRBV5-1 and TRBJ2-7; D ambiguous. Germline CDR1 SGHRS, CDR2 YFSETQ. Trimming removed 0 bases at V and 2 bases at J, with 9 bases between. This CDR3 region has 14 residues.

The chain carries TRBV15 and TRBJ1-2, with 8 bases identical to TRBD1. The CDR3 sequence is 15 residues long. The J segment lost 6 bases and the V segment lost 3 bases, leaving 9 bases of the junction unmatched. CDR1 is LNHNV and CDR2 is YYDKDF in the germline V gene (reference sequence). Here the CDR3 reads CATSRGDRREDGYTF. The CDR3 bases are TGTGCCACCAGCAGGGGGGACAGGAGGGAAGATGGCTACACCTTC.